This T cell receptor beta chain came from a study of monozygotic twins with inflammatory bowel disease. Incorporation of UMIs carrying a 6-nucleotide sample barcode was performed by template switching. TCRdb reanalyzed the 5' RACE reads, giving one entry per CDR3 protein sequence and no DNA. The sample has some 150,000 distinct CDR3 sequences. The CDR3 runs to 14 residues. The germline V gene has CDR1 SQVTM and CDR2 ANQGSEA. The receptor was derived from a human donor with ulcerative colitis or Crohn's disease, or a healthy co-twin of an affected twin (not recorded which). The genes are TRBV29-1 and TRBJ2-1; lacking DNA, the TRBD1 call made by TCRdb goes unchecked. The sample taken for sequencing was blood. Here the CDR3 reads CSVDRTVIGNEQFF.